This TCR beta chain was sequenced for a study of response to subunit inactivated influenza vaccine. Study-wide results and caveats: There was a suggestion from the authors that each seasonal influenza vaccination recruits few new T cells.

This clonotype was counted ten times or more. As yet, its antigen is unknown. This CDR3 comprises 11 residues. Germline trimming cut 4 bases from V and 14 bases from J; bases unmatched to any gene: 5. TCRdb re-called the RT-PCR reads through MiXCR, storing one row per CDR3 protein. The table lists a few hundred thousand distinct CDR3 sequences, less than 15% of them singletons. This sequence originates from a man aged 50-60 years who received an inactivated influenza vaccine. Sample: PBMCs from blood, taken less than 13 days after vaccination. The chain couples TRBV12-3 or TRBV12-4 to TRBJ2-1; TRBD1 aligns across 7 bases. The CDR3 spells CASSSGTVEFF. In DNA, the CDR3 is TGTGCCAGCAGTTCAGGGACAGTAGAGTTCTTC.